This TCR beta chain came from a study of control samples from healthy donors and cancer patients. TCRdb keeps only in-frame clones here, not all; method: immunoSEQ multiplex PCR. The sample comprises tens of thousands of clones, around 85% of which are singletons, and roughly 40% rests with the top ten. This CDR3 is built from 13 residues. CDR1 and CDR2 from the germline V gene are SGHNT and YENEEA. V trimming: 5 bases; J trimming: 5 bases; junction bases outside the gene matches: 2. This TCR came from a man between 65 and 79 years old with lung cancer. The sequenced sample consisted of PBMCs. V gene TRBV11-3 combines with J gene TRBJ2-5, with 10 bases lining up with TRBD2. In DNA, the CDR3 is TGTGCCAGCAGCCCAGCGGGGGGGGAGACCCAGTACTTC. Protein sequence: CASSPAGGETQYF.